This T cell receptor (beta chain) was profiled in a study of T cells in localized non-small cell lung cancer. General study points: Uninvolved neighboring lung showed the greatest T cell clonality, exceeding tumor. Longer overall survival was linked to higher blood T cell density. Tumor samples were not multi-region, leaving intratumor heterogeneity unexcluded. For the top 100 tumor clones, a median roughly 56 also appeared in adjacent lung.

Some clones are missing from TCRdb's copy, which holds only in-frame ones; the method was immunoSEQ multiplex PCR. This table holds 40,000 or so clones, more than 75% found once. Germline V gene lookup returns CDR1 SGDLS and CDR2 YYNGEE. CDR3 length equals 16 residues. Germline trimming cut 4 bases from V and 6 bases from J; bases unmatched to any gene: 10. Of note for this clone: Its antigen is currently unknown.

Material: peripheral blood, obtained before any cancer treatment. The clonotype originates from a man between 40 and 70 years old with stage I lung adenocarcinoma. This chain connects TRBV9 to TRBJ2-2; the match to TRBD2 covers 9 bases. CDR3 nucleotide sequence: TGTGCCAGCAGCACCCCGGGGGCGGGAGGGGCCGGGGAGCTGTTTTTT. Its translation is CASSTPGAGGAGELFF. The whole variable domain, filled in from reference TRBV9 and TRBJ2-2, reads DSGVTQTPKHLITATGQRVTLRCSPRSGDLSVYWYQQSLDQGLQFLIQYYNGEERAKGNILERFSAQQFPDLHSELNLSSLELGDSALYFCASSTPGAGGAGELFFGEGSRLTVL.